The following is a TCR beta chain sequence with its context. In the authors' workflow: Amplification with reference gene primers provided the estimates of nucleated cell counts. Sequencing used immunoSEQ multiplex PCR; TCRdb keeps in-frame clones, though not all of them. The DNA was the basis for D and trimming; V, J and clone size are from that table. The sample consists of roughly 170,000 clones, over 70% of them appearing once. Trimming cost V 1 base and J 6 bases, with 12 bases left between them. CDR1 and CDR2 (germline): SEHNR, FQNEAQ (reference sequence). The CDR3 is 14 residues long. The data originate from a study of blood T cell repertoires in COVID-19. Study-wide context: PBMCs, B-cell-depleted T cells, or T cells provided the cDNA or gDNA that made up the material.

Recruits, aged roughly 18 to 95 years, lived in 20 to 30 US areas. The sequenced material came from PBMCs or T cells enriched from blood (not recorded which). The chain has TRBV7-9 and TRBJ1-1; D gene uncertain. The clonotype comes from a woman aged 40 to 55 with acute COVID-19. For the CDR3, the DNA is TGTGCCAGCAGCTTAGGGAAAATCGGGGCTGAAGCTTTCTTT. Translation gives CASSLGKIGAEAFF.